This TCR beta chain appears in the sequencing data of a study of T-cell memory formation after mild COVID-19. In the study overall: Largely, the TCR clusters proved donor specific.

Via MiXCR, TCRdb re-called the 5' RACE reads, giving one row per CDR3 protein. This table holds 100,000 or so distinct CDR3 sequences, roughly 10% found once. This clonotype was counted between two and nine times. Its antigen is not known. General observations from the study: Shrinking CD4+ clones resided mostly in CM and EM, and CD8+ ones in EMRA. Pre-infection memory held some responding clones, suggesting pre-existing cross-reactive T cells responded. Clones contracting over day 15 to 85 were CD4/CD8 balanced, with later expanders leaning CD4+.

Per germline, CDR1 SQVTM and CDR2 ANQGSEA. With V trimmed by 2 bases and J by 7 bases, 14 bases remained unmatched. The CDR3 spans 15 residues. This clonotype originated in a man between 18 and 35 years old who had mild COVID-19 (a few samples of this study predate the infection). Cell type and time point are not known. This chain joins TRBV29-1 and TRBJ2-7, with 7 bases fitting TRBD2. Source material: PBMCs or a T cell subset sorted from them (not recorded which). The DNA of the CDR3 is TGCAGCGTTGAACCCACGGGACTACACTCGGGGGAGCAGTACTTC. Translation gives CSVEPTGLHSGEQYF.